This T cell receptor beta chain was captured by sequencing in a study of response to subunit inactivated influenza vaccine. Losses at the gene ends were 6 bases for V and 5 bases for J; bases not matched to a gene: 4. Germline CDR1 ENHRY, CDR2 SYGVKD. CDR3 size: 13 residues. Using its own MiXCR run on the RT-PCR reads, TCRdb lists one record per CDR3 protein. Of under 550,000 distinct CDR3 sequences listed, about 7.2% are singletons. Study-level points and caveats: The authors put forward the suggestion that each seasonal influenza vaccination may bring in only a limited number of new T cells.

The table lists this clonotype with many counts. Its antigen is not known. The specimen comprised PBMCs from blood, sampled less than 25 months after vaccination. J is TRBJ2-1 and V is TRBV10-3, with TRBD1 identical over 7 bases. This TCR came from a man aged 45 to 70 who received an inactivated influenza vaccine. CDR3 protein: CAISDQGDNEQFF. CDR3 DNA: TGTGCCATCAGCGATCAGGGGGACAATGAGCAGTTCTTC.